This T cell receptor beta chain was sequenced for a study of blood T cell repertoires in COVID-19 (dated by TCRdb to the early 2020s). Study-level background: Samples from collaborators originated in the United States, Italy and Spain and spanned both the acute and convalescent phases of COVID-19. The material from the prospective study consisted of cDNA or gDNA derived from T cells, B-cell-depleted T cells, or PBMCs. Subjects who had been exposed to COVID-19, were actively infected with it, or had recovered from it provided the deeply sampled blood TCRbeta repertoires that made up the dataset. The repertoires were made available in a free public database intended to serve as a resource for research on the immune response to SARS-CoV-2. The samples were drawn from two sources: the first 160 participants of the ongoing ImmuneRACE study, and 950 to 1,500 subjects contributed by 6 global collaborators. Sample metadata almost always included a de-identified subject ID, COVID-19 status, age in years and sex. Where available, HLA class I and class II types were obtained from metadata supplied by the sample provider rather than from assay-based typing. General study outcomes and caveats: The amount of clinical and demographic metadata varied by source and participant and was provided uncurated.

Each collaborating institution followed its own protocols to collect whole blood in K2EDTA tubes. For TCRbeta analysis, collaborators shipped samples in one of three forms: frozen whole blood, isolated PBMCs, or DNA extracted from either of those sample types. As concerns this clone: The specificity of this receptor is unknown. Base qualities were left out, and no much larger clone turns up one base away.

V lost 5 bases and J lost 5 bases; the stretch between them is 12 bases long. The CDR1 and CDR2 encoded by the germline V gene (reference sequence) are LNHDA and SQIVND. The CDR3 runs 13 residues from the cysteine to the phenylalanine. The DNA shown is the 39-base CDR3, in frame from base 1. TCRbeta CDR3 regions were amplified from genomic DNA using the immunoSEQ Assay, a bias-controlled multiplex PCR. In the original analysis: The number of nucleated cells in each sample was estimated by amplification of reference gene primers within the assay. To quantify the absolute abundance of each unique TCRbeta CDR3 rearrangement, sequence reads were collapsed and filtered. For each sample, productive Simpson clonality was calculated as the square root of Simpson's diversity index across productive rearrangements. TCRdb retrieved this table from immuneACCESS and kept in-frame rearrangements only. Not all clones are present; in checked studies, unresolved V genes account for under half, and no reason is known for the remainder. V and J calls and clone size follow that table, whereas D and trimming were derived from the DNA. The sample table holds about 89,000 clones, of which roughly 96% were seen once. The ten largest clones add up to about 4.5% of the sample.

The TCR comes from a human donor with active COVID-19. The donor label of this sample is uncertain. The rearrangement joined TRBV19 to TRBJ1-2, with an unclear D gene assignment. The specimen was peripheral blood. The CDR3 protein is CASSLERTYGYTF. The DNA sequence is TGTGCCAGTAGTCTGGAGAGGACTTATGGCTACACCTTC.